This is a list of T cell receptor beta chains from one sample in a study of CD8+CD57+ T cells in acquired aplastic anemia. TCRdb re-derived calls from the reads in MiXCR, one entry per CDR3 protein. In the table there are 100,000 to 150,000 distinct CDR3 sequences, about 40% of which are singletons. Material for sequencing was sorted CD4+, CD8+, or CD8+CD57+ T cells (not recorded which) from PBMCs. The receptor source for this set is a human donor with aplastic anemia. Both conserved end residues are part of each CDR3. D genes are given only for firm matches. Size values are once, few and many counts, or a class for expanded clones, and some rows have none.

D gene,clone size,J gene,V gene,CDR3 protein,CDR3 DNA
TRBD1,-,TRBJ2-7,TRBV9,CASSAYPGQGYEQYF,TGTGCCAGCAGCGCATACCCGGGACAGGGGTACGAGCAGTACTTC
-,-,TRBJ1-1,TRBV30,CAWSAQRTEAFF,TGTGCCTGGAGTGCACAGCGGACTGAAGCTTTCTTT
-,many,TRBJ1-6,TRBV6-1,CAGKSAPGRNSPLHF,TGTGCCGGCAAATCGGCCCCGGGGCGTAATTCACCCCTCCACTTT
TRBD1,many,TRBJ1-2,TRBV2,CASSDQGAKYGYTF,TGTGCCAGCAGTGACCAGGGGGCCAAGTATGGCTACACCTTC
-,once,TRBJ1-4,TRBV29-1,CSVSDAVATNEKLFF,TGCAGCGTTTCCGATGCGGTAGCAACTAATGAAAAACTGTTTTTT
-,-,TRBJ1-1,TRBV5-1,CASSLAQARTEAFF,TGCGCCAGCAGCTTGGCACAGGCCCGCACTGAAGCTTTCTTT
-,many,TRBJ1-1,TRBV15,CATSRDKGRTEAFF,TGTGCCACCAGCAGGGACAAAGGGCGGACTGAAGCTTTCTTT
TRBD1,many,TRBJ1-2,TRBV7-3,CASSPGTGVVYGYTF,TGTGCCAGCAGCCCAGGGACAGGGGTAGTCTATGGCTACACCTTC
TRBD2,-,TRBJ2-5,TRBV2,CASSVWGGQETQYF,TGTGCCAGCAGTGTATGGGGGGGCCAAGAGACCCAGTACTTC
-,-,TRBJ1-3,TRBV6-1,CASSKRDKHSGNTIYF,TGTGCCAGCAGTAAACGGGACAAACACTCTGGAAACACCATATATTTT
-,-,TRBJ2-3,TRBV12-3/TRBV12-4,CASSLKGYGYKHTDTQYF,TGTGCCAGCAGTTTAAAAGGTTACGGATACAAGCACACAGATACGCAGTATTTT
TRBD2,-,TRBJ2-5,TRBV9,CASSVGGLAHGLETQYF,TGTGCCAGCAGCGTAGGGGGACTAGCGCATGGTTTGGAGACCCAGTACTTC
-,-,TRBJ2-7,TRBV6-2/TRBV6-3,CASSYRSLAWLPYEQYF,TGTGCCAGCAGTTACCGAAGTCTAGCCTGGCTACCCTACGAGCAGTACTTC
TRBD2,-,TRBJ2-3,TRBV6-1,CASSEIGGSTDTQYF,TGTGCCAGCAGTGAAATCGGGGGGAGCACAGATACGCAGTATTTT
-,-,TRBJ1-2,TRBV15,CATSRGGNGYTF,TGTGCCACCAGCAGGGGGGGAAATGGCTACACCTTC
TRBD1,many,TRBJ1-2,TRBV28,CASSYRGGYGYTF,TGTGCCAGCAGTTACAGGGGTGGCTATGGCTACACCTTC
-,many,TRBJ1-2,TRBV5-5,CASSLEAVDYGYTF,TGTGCCAGCAGCTTGGAGGCAGTGGACTATGGCTACACCTTC
TRBD1,many,TRBJ1-3,TRBV20-1,CSARGDRGEGNTIYF,TGCAGTGCTAGGGGGGACAGGGGAGAAGGAAACACCATATATTTT
-,many,TRBJ2-1,TRBV7-9,CASSLASRDHIKFF,TGTGCCAGCAGCTTAGCTTCTCGGGACCATATAAAATTCTTC
-,few,TRBJ1-5,TRBV25-1,CAISDSVMQPQHF,TGTGCCATCAGTGATTCAGTGATGCAGCCCCAGCATTTT